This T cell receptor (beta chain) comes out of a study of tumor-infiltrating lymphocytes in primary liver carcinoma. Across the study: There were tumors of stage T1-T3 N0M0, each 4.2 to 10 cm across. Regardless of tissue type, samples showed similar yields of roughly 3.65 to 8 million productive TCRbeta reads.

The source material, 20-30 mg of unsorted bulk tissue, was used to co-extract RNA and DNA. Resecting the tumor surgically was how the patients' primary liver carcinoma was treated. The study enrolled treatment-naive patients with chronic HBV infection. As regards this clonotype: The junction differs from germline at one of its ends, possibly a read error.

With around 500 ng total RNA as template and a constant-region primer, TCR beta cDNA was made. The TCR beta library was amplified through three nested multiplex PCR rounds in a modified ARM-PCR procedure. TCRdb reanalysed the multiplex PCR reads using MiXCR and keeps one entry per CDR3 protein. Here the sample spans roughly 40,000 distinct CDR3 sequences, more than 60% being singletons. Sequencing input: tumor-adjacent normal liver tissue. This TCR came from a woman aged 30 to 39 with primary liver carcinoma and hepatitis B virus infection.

The CDR3, as DNA: TGTGCCTGCAGCATAGGATACCTCCGAGAGCAGTACTTC. Residues: CACSIGYLREQYF. The chain uses TRBV11-1 and TRBJ2-7, with D unresolved. This CDR3 spans 13 amino acids. Germline assignment: CDR1 SGHAT and CDR2 FQDESV (reference sequence).